This T cell receptor beta chain was identified in a study of shared clonotypes between healthy human individuals. Study results and caveats: Compared with memory subsets, naive subsets generally had larger estimated richness. In a few donors, about 5% of naive CD4 clonotypes appeared in common. The small donor group covered limited genetic and exposure diversity. The four-donor shared clonotypes exceeded non-shared clonotypes in generation probability, with non-shared ones scoring lower.

Assay: immunoSEQ multiplex PCR; the TCRdb copy retains only in-frame clones and omits some. Of under 600,000 clones listed, about 98% are singletons. Naive CD8 isolation took CD45RO-negative cells positively selected for CCR7 and excluded terminally differentiated effector memory CD45RA+ cells. As to this clone: Its antigen is currently unknown.

Germline assignment: CDR1 SQVTM and CDR2 ANQGSEA. The CDR3 is 13 residues long. Trimming left V 4 bases short and J 2 bases short, with 12 bases between. This rearrangement joins TRBV29-1 to TRBJ2-7; no firm D call. Source material: naive CD8+ T cells sorted from blood. This TCR was recovered from a man aged 30-40 years in good health. The CDR3, as DNA: TGCAGCGTTGTTCGTGACGCGACCTACGAGCAGTACTTC. Its protein is CSVVRDATYEQYF.